What follows are 18 T cell receptor beta chains derived from one specimen sequenced in a study of PD-1 blockade in classical Hodgkin lymphoma (dated by TCRdb to 2020 to 2022). The label giving this sample's time point can be read as: cycle 2 day 1 (C2D1) of nivolumab. All trial patients had relapsed after autologous stem cell transplantation, with cohorts A, B and C differing in prior brentuximab vedotin exposure. Library prep was done by the immunoSEQ multiplex PCR assay. TCRdb carries this immuneACCESS record with in-frame sequences only. Its versions omit some clonotypes, under half of them owing to an unresolved V gene in the studies checked, with the rest unexplained. For this sample the table gives 100,000 to 130,000 clones, of which 80% to 90% were detected only once. The ten largest clones capture roughly 21% of the sample. Specimen: peripheral blood mononuclear cells (PBMCs), collected before the second cycle of nivolumab. Receptors originate from a human donor with classical Hodgkin lymphoma.

J is TRBJ2-6 and V is TRBV28; the D is unclear. This CDR3 spans 14 amino acids. V was trimmed by 4 bases and J by 3 bases, leaving 7 bases between them. Germline CDR1 MDHEN, CDR2 SYDVKM. Written as DNA, the CDR3 is TGTGCCAGCAGTTCTCCCCTTGGGGCCAACGTCCTGACTTTC. Translation: CASSSPLGANVLTF.

The J gene is TRBJ2-7, the V gene TRBV2; D possibly corresponds to TRBD2 (6 bases). The germline V gene encodes CDR1 SNHLY and CDR2 FYNNEI. V lost 6 bases and J lost 3, with 18 bases in between. This CDR3 has 15 amino acids. The DNA for the CDR3 is TGTGCCAGCAGCGATAGACGGGAGACCCTCTACGAGCAGTACTTC. This gives the protein CASSDRRETLYEQYF.

The rearrangement uses TRBV27 and TRBJ1-1, with unresolved D. The CDR3 contains 17 residues. V lost 1 base to trimming and J lost 4 bases, with 19 bases between them. Germline-derived CDR1 and CDR2 are MNHEY and SMNVEV (reference sequence). Written as DNA, the CDR3 is TGTGCCAGCAGTTTATTCGGCAGAAAGGTGTTGCCCACTGAAGCTTTCTTT. It codes for CASSLFGRKVLPTEAFF.

The count of this clone is one. J is TRBJ1-2 and V is TRBV7-9; 10 bases fit TRBD1. The CDR3 loop spans 16 amino acids. V shed 7 bases, J shed 8 bases, and the junction held 16 bases outside the gene matches. The V gene's germline CDR1 is SEHNR and CDR2 FQNEAQ (reference sequence). The CDR3 region has the DNA TGTGCCAGCACCCCCCCAAATGACAGGGGGCTTAAAGGCTACACCTTC. Protein product: CASTPPNDRGLKGYTF.

The chain links TRBV18 to TRBJ1-1; D perhaps matches TRBD1 (6 bases). The CDR3 is made up of 15 amino acids. Looked up from germline, CDR1 is KGHSH and CDR2 is LQKENI. Trimming cost V 3 bases and J 6 bases, with 17 bases left between them. Written as DNA, the CDR3 is TGTGCCAGCTCACCCCGAGGGGGTCAGGAGTCTGAAGCTTTCTTT. It translates to CASSPRGGQESEAFF.

The V and J genes are TRBV6-1 and TRBJ1-2, with unresolved D. Germline V gene sequence: CDR1 MNHNS, CDR2 SASEGT. Trimming took off 1 base at V and 0 bases at J, with 9 bases between the two ends. The CDR3 loop spans 15 amino acids. This CDR3 reads CASSEGRNSNYGYTF. The CDR3 nucleotides read TGTGCCAGCAGTGAAGGACGGAACTCTAACTATGGCTACACCTTC.

The chain is built from TRBV11-2 and TRBJ1-1, with 9 bases fitting TRBD1. The CDR3 runs 14 residues. With V trimmed by 5 bases and J by 6 bases, 7 bases remained unmatched. Germline V gives CDR1 SGHAT, CDR2 FQNNGV. CDR3 nucleotide sequence: TGTGCCAGCAGCCGGGACAGGGTTAAATCTGAAGCTTTCTTT. The encoded protein is CASSRDRVKSEAFF.

The sample holds one count of this clone. V usage is TRBV18 and J usage is TRBJ1-2; 10 nucleotides align to TRBD1. CDR1 and CDR2 from the germline V gene are KGHSH and LQKENI. The CDR3 is 16 residues long. J lost 5 bases, V lost 3 bases, and 9 bases had no gene match. CDR3 coding DNA: TGTGCCAGCTCACCGGTGACAGGGGGCGCGCGATATGGCTACACCTTC. As protein: CASSPVTGGARYGYTF.

The chain uses TRBV30 and TRBJ2-3; D is unresolved. This CDR3 comprises 13 residues. Trimming cost V 5 bases and J 2 bases, with 11 bases left between them. Germline assignment: CDR1 GTSNPN and CDR2 SVGIG (reference sequence). Here the CDR3 DNA reads TGTGCCTGGCTGCAACCGTACACAGATACGCAGTATTTT. Translating gives CAWLQPYTDTQYF.

The chain employs TRBV30 and TRBJ1-2; D call uncertain. This CDR3 region has 15 residues. V dropped 2 bases and J dropped 2 bases, with 15 bases sitting between them. Germline loops: CDR1 GTSNPN, CDR2 SVGIG (reference sequence). The CDR3 DNA sequence: TGTGCCTGGAGTCTAGAGGCCCTGCCAAACTATGGCTACACCTTC. This gives the protein CAWSLEALPNYGYTF.

The CDR3 sequence: CASSLSSGGYQETQYF. In DNA, the CDR3 is TGTGCCAGCAGTTTATCTTCGGGAGGTTACCAAGAGACCCAGTACTTC. The chain is built from TRBV27 and TRBJ2-5, with 7 bases lining up with TRBD2. Germline V gives CDR1 MNHEY, CDR2 SMNVEV (reference sequence). V trimming: 0 bases; J trimming: 0 bases; junction bases outside the gene matches: 4. CDR3 length equals 16 residues.

This chain uses TRBV19 with TRBJ2-1, with TRBD1 matching 8 bases. Trimming at V came to 6 bases and at J to 2 bases, leaving 12 bases not matched to a gene. Germline V gives CDR1 LNHDA, CDR2 SQIVND (reference sequence). This CDR3 is built from 17 residues. The CDR3 loop is CASSNIFRGLTYNEQFF. DNA for the CDR3: TGTGCCAGTAGCAACATATTCAGGGGGCTCACCTACAATGAGCAGTTCTTC.

This chain uses TRBV7-6 with TRBJ2-7, with D possibly TRBD1 on 5 matching bases. This CDR3 is 12 amino acids long. V lost 0 bases and J lost 5, with 5 bases in between. Germline loops: CDR1 SGHVS, CDR2 FNYEAQ. Written as DNA, the CDR3 is TGTGCCAGCAGCTTAGCGGGGCACGAGCAGTACTTC. It encodes CASSLAGHEQYF.

This clone was found a few times. This chain connects TRBV6-6 to TRBJ2-5, with a weak D call TRBD1 (5 bases). V was pared by 6 bases and J by 4 bases, with 12 bases between. The CDR3 runs 13 residues. CDR1 and CDR2 (germline): MNHNY, SVGAGI (reference sequence). CDR3 sequence (DNA): TGTGCCAGCAGAAGGGGTCAACCAGAGACCCAGTACTTC. It yields the protein CASRRGQPETQYF.

J is TRBJ2-7 and V is TRBV27; 11 nucleotides align to TRBD1. The germline gives CDR1 MNHEY, CDR2 SMNVEV (reference sequence). The CDR3 length is 14 residues. The J segment lost 4 bases and the V segment lost 3 bases, leaving 2 bases of the junction unmatched. The CDR3 coding sequence is TGTGCCAGCAGTTTCGGGACAGGGGGGTACGAGCAGTACTTC. Residues: CASSFGTGGYEQYF.

This clone appeared a few times. V gene TRBV7-2 combines with J gene TRBJ2-1; TRBD2 matches 11 bases. The CDR3 runs 15 residues. Germline V CDR1 and CDR2: SGHTA, FQGNSA. The J segment lost 5 bases and the V segment lost 2 bases, leaving 2 bases of the junction unmatched. Here the CDR3 DNA reads TGTGCCAGCAGCTTAACTAGCGGGAGACACAATGAGCAGTTCTTC. Protein product: CASSLTSGRHNEQFF. Looking up the rest from reference TRBV7-2 and TRBJ2-1 gives the full variable domain: GAGVSQSPSNKVTEKGKDVELRCDPISGHTALYWYRQSLGQGLEFLIYFQGNSAPDKSGLPSDRFSAERTGGSVSTLTIQRTQQEDSAVYLCASSLTSGRHNEQFFGPGTRLTVL.

The rearrangement uses TRBV5-4 and TRBJ1-1; no clear D gene. The length of the CDR3 is 12 residues. V was shortened by 1 base and J by 11 bases, with 12 bases between the two germline ends. CDR1 is SGHNT, CDR2 YYREEE, per germline (reference sequence). The CDR3 loop reads CASSLSGVAAFF. The CDR3 DNA is TGTGCCAGCAGCTTGTCCGGGGTGGCCGCTTTCTTT.

The chain couples TRBV27 to TRBJ2-1; a weak D match, TRBD2 (5 bases). The CDR3 runs 13 residues. Germline CDR1 reads MNHEY; CDR2 reads SMNVEV (reference sequence). Trimming removed 5 bases at V and 4 bases at J, with 9 bases between. CDR3 protein: CASSPRGYNEQFF. Here the CDR3 DNA reads TGTGCCAGCAGTCCCAGAGGGTACAATGAGCAGTTCTTC.